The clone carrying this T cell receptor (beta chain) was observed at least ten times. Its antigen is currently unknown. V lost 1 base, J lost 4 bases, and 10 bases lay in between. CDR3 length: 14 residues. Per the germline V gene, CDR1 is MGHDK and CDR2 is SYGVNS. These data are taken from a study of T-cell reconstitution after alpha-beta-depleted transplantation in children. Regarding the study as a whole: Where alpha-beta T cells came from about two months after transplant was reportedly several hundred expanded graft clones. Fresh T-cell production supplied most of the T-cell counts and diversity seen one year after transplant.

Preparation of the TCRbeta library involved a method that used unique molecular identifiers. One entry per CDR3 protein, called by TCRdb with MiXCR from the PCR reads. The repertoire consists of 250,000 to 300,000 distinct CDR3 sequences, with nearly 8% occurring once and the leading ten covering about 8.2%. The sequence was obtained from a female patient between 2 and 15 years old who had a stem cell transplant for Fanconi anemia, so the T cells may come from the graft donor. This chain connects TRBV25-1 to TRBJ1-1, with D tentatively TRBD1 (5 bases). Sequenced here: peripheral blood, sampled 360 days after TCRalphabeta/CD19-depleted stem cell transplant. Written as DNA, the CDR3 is TGTGCCAGCAGTGAATTATTAGGGGCCACTGAAGCTTTCTTT. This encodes CASSELLGATEAFF.